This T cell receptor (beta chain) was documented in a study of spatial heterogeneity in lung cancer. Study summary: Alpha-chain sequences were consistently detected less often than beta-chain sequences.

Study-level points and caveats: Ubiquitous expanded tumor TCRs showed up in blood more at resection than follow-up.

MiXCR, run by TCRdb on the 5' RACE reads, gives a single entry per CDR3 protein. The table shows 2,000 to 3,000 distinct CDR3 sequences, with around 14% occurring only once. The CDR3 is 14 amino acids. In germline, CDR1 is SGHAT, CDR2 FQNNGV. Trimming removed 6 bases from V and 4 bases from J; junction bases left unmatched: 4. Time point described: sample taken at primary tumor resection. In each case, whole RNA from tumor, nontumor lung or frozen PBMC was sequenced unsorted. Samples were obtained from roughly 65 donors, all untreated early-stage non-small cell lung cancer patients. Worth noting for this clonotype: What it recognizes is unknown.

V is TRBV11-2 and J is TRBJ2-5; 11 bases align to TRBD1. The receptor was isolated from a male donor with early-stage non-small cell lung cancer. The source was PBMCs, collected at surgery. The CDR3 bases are TGTGCCAGCAGGAGGGACAGGGGGACAGAGACCCAGTACTTC. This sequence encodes CASRRDRGTETQYF. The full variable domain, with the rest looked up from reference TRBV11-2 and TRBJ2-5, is EAGVAQSPRYKIIEKRQSVAFWCNPISGHATLYWYQQILGQGPKLLIQFQNNGVVDDSQLPKDRFSAERLKGVDSTLKIQPAKLEDSAVYLCASRRDRGTETQYFGPGTRLLVL.